This T cell receptor beta chain appears in the sequencing data of a study of shared clonotypes between healthy human individuals. Study context: Each donor contributed plates that comprised three CD4 naive, three CD4 memory, two CD8 naive and one CD8 memory. Findings and limits, study-wide: Sorted-subset samples were not fully sequenced, rarefaction indicated. The generation probabilities recorded for non-shared clonotypes fell below those of clonotypes shared by all four donors.

Terminally differentiated effector memory CD45RA+ cells were excluded by CCR7 positive selection of CD45RO-negative cells. For sorted subsets, 200 ng DNA per replicate equaled 30,000 or so T cell genomes. Measured with immunoSEQ multiplex PCR; TCRdb has only the in-frame clones, and not every one. The profile shows more than 2 million clones, approximately 92% of them singletons. The CDR3 contains 14 residues. Germline assignment: CDR1 MDHEN and CDR2 SYDVKM. V shed 5 bases and J shed 7 bases, with 15 bases lying between them. Remarks on this clone: Its antigen is currently unknown.

The sequence was collected from a man younger than 30 in good health. Some clones in this sample may be carry-over from other donors' samples. The V gene is TRBV28, the J gene TRBJ2-1; D ambiguous. What was sequenced was naive CD8+ T cells from PBMCs. CDR3 in amino acids: CASSPLNLPNEQFF. CDR3 nucleotide sequence: TGTGCCAGCAGTCCCCTGAACTTGCCGAATGAGCAGTTCTTC.